The clone carrying this TCR beta chain was observed a handful of times. This record comes from a study of beta chain features in type 1 diabetes. The CDR3 totals 12 residues. Germline lookup yields CDR1 GTSNPN and CDR2 SVGIG (reference sequence). Trimming stripped 2 bases from V and 6 bases from J, with 11 bases between. Sorting that relied on CD45RO/CCR7/CD25/CD127/CD95/CD27 yielded CD4+ naive, central memory, regulatory and stem cell-like memory cells. Purity (above 98%) was reached by all sorted populations. Expressed TCRB transcripts were sequenced after all isolated RNA was converted to cDNA. Repertoires were generated with immunoSEQ multiplex PCR, while TCRdb's copy carries only in-frame clones and drops some. The sample has over 120,000 clones, under 11% seen once.

Material for sequencing was naive CD4+ T cells from blood. The TCR was taken from a man younger than 35 in good health. This chain uses TRBV30 with TRBJ2-7; a weak D match, TRBD1 (5 bases). As DNA, the CDR3 is TGTGCCTGGAGTCGGCAGGGAACCGAGCAGTACTTC. Translation: CAWSRQGTEQYF.